The 20 T cell receptor beta chains listed next were all sequenced from one sample in a study of shared clonotypes between healthy human individuals. TCRdb's copy holds only in-frame clones and misses some; the assay was immunoSEQ multiplex PCR. The profile shows around 1.5 million clones, around 98% of them singletons. The material sequenced was naive CD4+ T cells sorted from blood. Subset described: CD45RA+ positively selected. The origin of the receptors is a man aged 25-40 years in good health.

The chain has TRBV5-6 and TRBJ2-7, with TRBD2 matching over 14 bases. Germline V CDR1 and CDR2: SGHDT, YYEEEE. The CDR3 runs to 16 residues. V lost 3 bases to trimming and J lost 4 bases; unmatched junction nucleotides: 6. The CDR3 reads CASSWGLAGDTYEQYF. The CDR3 coding sequence is TGTGCCAGCAGCTGGGGACTAGCGGGAGATACTTACGAGCAGTACTTC.

A single count supports this clone. This chain links TRBV5-1 with TRBJ1-5; D not resolved. This CDR3 region has 13 residues. The germline V gene has CDR1 SGHRS and CDR2 YFSETQ. The V end lost 2 bases, the J end lost 7 bases, and 10 bases lay between the germline ends. CDR3 in amino acids: CASSFDPAQPQHF. Here the CDR3 DNA reads TGCGCCAGCAGCTTCGACCCAGCCCAGCCCCAGCATTTT.

J is TRBJ1-4 and V is TRBV10-1; D unclear. The germline V gene encodes CDR1 WNHNN and CDR2 SYGVQD (reference sequence). Trimming pared 2 bases from V and 2 bases from J, leaving 6 bases between. The CDR3 extends over 14 amino acids. The CDR3 loop is CASSEDATNEKLFF. CDR3 DNA sequence: TGCGCCAGCAGTGAGGACGCGACTAATGAAAAACTGTTTTTT.

As to this clone: Other DNA sequences within the sample encode an identical CDR3. The chain uses TRBV7-2 and TRBJ2-3; D may be TRBD2 (6 bases). The V end lost 1 base, the J end lost 3 bases, and 8 bases lay between the germline ends. Germline loops: CDR1 SGHTA, CDR2 FQGNSA. This CDR3 contains 14 residues. CDR3 sequence (DNA): TGTGCCAGCAGCTTAGTTGGGGGGACAGATACGCAGTATTTT. Its protein is CASSLVGGTDTQYF.

This sequence joins TRBV14 and TRBJ2-3; D may be TRBD1 or TRBD2 (5 bases each). The ends were cut back, 0 bases at V and 2 bases at J, with 9 bases in the middle. The CDR3 is 15 amino acids. Germline CDR1 SGHDN, CDR2 FVKESK. The CDR3: CASSQDFGTTDTQYF. The DNA for the CDR3 is TGTGCCAGCAGCCAAGATTTCGGGACCACAGATACGCAGTATTTT.

Points on this clone: The junction differs from germline at one of its ends, possibly a read error. This chain links TRBV7-2 with TRBJ1-1; 7 bases map to TRBD1. The CDR3 loop spans 14 amino acids. CDR1 is SGHTA, CDR2 FQGNSA, per germline. CDR3 in amino acids: CASSLAVTGFHPGF. In DNA, the CDR3 is TGTGCCAGCAGCTTAGCGGTGACAGGGTTTCATCCCGGATTT.

This clone came up once. This same CDR3 is encoded by further DNA sequences in the sample. J is TRBJ1-1 and V is TRBV5-1; possibly TRBD1 for D (6 bases). V was shortened by 3 bases and J by 2 bases, with 8 bases between the two germline ends. From germline, CDR1 is SGHRS and CDR2 YFSETQ. CDR3 length: 13 residues. CDR3 residues: CASSWTVNTEAFF. The CDR3 bases are TGCGCCAGCAGCTGGACAGTCAACACTGAAGCTTTCTTT.

J is TRBJ2-5 and V is TRBV27, with 7 bases aligning to TRBD1. There are 14 residues in the CDR3. J lost 2 bases, V lost 4 bases, and 4 bases had no gene match. Per germline, CDR1 MNHEY and CDR2 SMNVEV (reference sequence). This chain's CDR3 is CASSSLDRQETQYF. Written as DNA, the CDR3 is TGTGCCAGCAGTTCCCTGGACAGGCAAGAGACCCAGTACTTC.

CDR3 protein: CASSPISGTTGELFF. The DNA for the CDR3 is TGTGCCAGCAGCCCTATTAGCGGAACAACCGGGGAGCTGTTTTTT. The J gene is TRBJ2-2, the V gene TRBV7-2, with D perhaps TRBD2 (6 bases). The ends were cut back, 5 bases at V and 5 bases at J, with 15 bases in the middle. Germline-derived CDR1 and CDR2 are SGHTA and FQGNSA. The CDR3 length is 15 residues.

V usage is TRBV9 and J usage is TRBJ2-6; no reliable D call. Germline-derived CDR1 and CDR2 are SGDLS and YYNGEE. The CDR3 consists of 15 residues. Trimming stripped 4 bases from V and 1 base from J, with 9 bases between. The CDR3 sequence is CASSPLSSGANVLTF. CDR3 DNA sequence: TGTGCCAGCAGCCCCTTAAGTTCTGGGGCCAACGTCCTGACTTTC.

The rearrangement uses TRBV28 and TRBJ2-7; a weak D match, TRBD2 (6 bases). V was clipped by 4 bases and J by 12 bases, with 37 bases between them. The CDR3 has 19 residues. Germline V gene data show CDR1 as MDHEN and CDR2 as SYDVKM. CDR3 in DNA: TGTGCCAGCAGTTCCTCCTTCGCTTTAGGACTAACACCCGCTACGAGCATGTACTTC. Its translation: CASSSSFALGLTPATSMYF.

This clone appeared a single time. The J gene is TRBJ1-4, the V gene TRBV18, with no clear D. The CDR3 contains 15 residues. Trimming removed 0 bases from V and 4 bases from J, with 9 bases in between. In germline, CDR1 is KGHSH, CDR2 LQKENI. CDR3 DNA sequence: TGTGCCAGCTCACCACCTGAACAGTTTAATGAAAAACTGTTTTTT. Protein product: CASSPPEQFNEKLFF.

The chain couples TRBV19 to TRBJ2-3, with TRBD2 matching over 15 bases. CDR1 and CDR2 (germline): LNHDA, SQIVND (reference sequence). V shed 6 bases and J 5 bases; nucleotides not matched to a gene: 9. The CDR3 contains 17 residues. The CDR3 region has the DNA TGTGCCAGTAGCGCCGGGACTAGCGGGAGGTTGAGAGATACGCAGTATTTT. Protein: CASSAGTSGRLRDTQYF.

This chain uses TRBV2 with TRBJ1-5, with D tentatively TRBD1 (5 bases). The CDR3 is 14 residues long. V lost 8 bases to trimming and J lost 1 base, with 12 bases between them. CDR1 is SNHLY and CDR2 is FYNNEI in the germline V gene. The CDR3 here is CASDRTTSNQPQHF. The CDR3 bases are TGTGCCAGCGATCGGACAACCAGCAATCAGCCCCAGCATTTT.

V gene TRBV6-5 combines with J gene TRBJ2-2, with D perhaps TRBD2 (6 bases). CDR1 is MNHEY, CDR2 SVGAGI, per germline. Deletions cut 5 bases from V and 6 bases from J, with 7 bases between. CDR3 length: 12 amino acids. The CDR3 DNA reads as TGTGCCAGCAGTCGGGGGTCCGGGGAGCTGTTTTTT. Encoded protein: CASSRGSGELFF.

The V gene is TRBV18, the J gene TRBJ1-1; D is ambiguous. The CDR3 runs to 13 residues. Germline V lookup: CDR1 KGHSH, CDR2 LQKENI. Between the trimmed V and J ends, which lost 5 bases and 0 bases, there was a span of 7 bases. CDR3 nucleotides: TGTGCCAGCTCAGAGGTCATGAACACTGAAGCTTTCTTT. This translates into CASSEVMNTEAFF.

The genes are TRBV30 and TRBJ2-3; 7 nucleotides align to TRBD1. Germline loops: CDR1 GTSNPN, CDR2 SVGIG (reference sequence). The length of the CDR3 is 13 residues. V shed 4 bases, J shed 3 bases, and the junction held 4 bases outside the gene matches. The CDR3 DNA sequence: TGTGCCTGGAACCGGGACAGAACAGATACGCAGTATTTT. It codes for CAWNRDRTDTQYF.

The rearrangement uses TRBV18 and TRBJ1-5, with 8 bases matching TRBD1. The V segment lost 6 bases and the J segment 4 bases; nucleotides outside the gene matches: 5. CDR3 length: 14 residues. The germline gives CDR1 KGHSH, CDR2 LQKENI. DNA for the CDR3: TGTGCCAGCTCGGTTAACAGGGGGAATCAGCCCCAGCATTTT. This translates into CASSVNRGNQPQHF.

The V call is TRBV19, the J call TRBJ1-5, with TRBD1 matching 10 bases. This CDR3 is built from 16 residues. CDR1 and CDR2 (germline): LNHDA, SQIVND (reference sequence). V was clipped by 6 bases and J by 2 bases; unmatched bases: 7. The CDR3 DNA sequence: TGTGCCAGTAGCTTCGACAGGGGGCGGGGCAATCAGCCCCAGCATTTT. Translation: CASSFDRGRGNQPQHF.

This chain joins TRBV7-2 and TRBJ1-2, with D unclear. Germline values: CDR1 SGHTA, CDR2 FQGNSA. The CDR3 has 13 amino acids. V was cut by 5 bases and J by 6 bases, with 13 bases left in between. The CDR3 nucleotides are TGTGCCAGCAGCCCCAAATCCGGGGATGGCTACACCTTC. This translates into CASSPKSGDGYTF.